The 29 T cell receptor beta chains listed next were all sequenced from one sample in a study of radiation and T cells in renal cell carcinoma. Method: immunoSEQ multiplex PCR; TCRdb's copy keeps in-frame clones and lacks some. Of about 130,000 clones listed, roughly 90% are singletons. Sample time point: baseline pretreatment blood. Noted treatment: 15 Gy SBRT to primary tumor, nephrectomy 4 weeks later. The sequencing used blood, collected from a patient whose treatment included radiotherapy and nephrectomy. These receptor sequences come from a woman in her forties or fifties with renal cell carcinoma.

The V call is TRBV11-2, the J call TRBJ2-2; a weak D match, TRBD2 (6 bases). CDR1 SGHAT and CDR2 FQNNGV come from the germline V gene. The CDR3 is made up of 18 amino acids. V was shortened by 1 base and J by 6 bases, with 21 bases between the two germline ends. The CDR3 DNA is TGTGCCAGCAGCTTAGCCGTCAGGGTTATGGGGACTGCCGGGGAGCTGTTTTTT. It encodes CASSLAVRVMGTAGELFF.

The rearrangement uses TRBV11-3 and TRBJ2-3, with no clear D. With 5 bases removed from V and 5 bases from J, the gap between germline ends came to 8 bases. This CDR3 region has 12 residues. The germline gives CDR1 SGHNT, CDR2 YENEEA. The CDR3 nucleotides read TGTGCCAGCAGCCATGACCGAGATACGCAGTATTTT. It specifies CASSHDRDTQYF.

V is TRBV9 and J is TRBJ1-2, with 7 positions matching TRBD1. V shed 0 bases, J shed 6 bases, and the junction held 5 bases outside the gene matches. The germline gives CDR1 SGDLS, CDR2 YYNGEE. The CDR3 totals 14 residues. The CDR3 region has the DNA TGTGCCAGCAGCGTAGATAACAGGGGACATGGCTACACCTTC. Translated: CASSVDNRGHGYTF.

This clone came up once. The chain carries TRBV5-1 and TRBJ2-1; D possibly matches TRBD1 or TRBD2 (6 bases each). Trimming took off 3 bases at V and 9 bases at J, with 13 bases between the two ends. CDR3 length: 13 amino acids. CDR1 and CDR2 (germline): SGHRS, YFSETQ. CDR3 loop: CASSSIQGGEQFF. In nucleotides, the CDR3 is TGCGCCAGCAGCTCAATACAGGGAGGTGAGCAGTTCTTC.

The V and J genes are TRBV18 and TRBJ2-7; D remains unclear. Trimming pared 3 bases from V and 2 bases from J, leaving 23 bases between. Germline V gives CDR1 KGHSH, CDR2 LQKENI. This CDR3 contains 18 residues. In DNA, the CDR3 is TGTGCCAGCTCACCCATAATAAAGACCGTTGGAATTGCCTACGAGCAGTACTTC. This sequence encodes CASSPIIKTVGIAYEQYF.

The chain combines TRBV10-3 with TRBJ1-3; TRBD1 is a possible D gene (6 bases). In germline, CDR1 is ENHRY, CDR2 SYGVKD. V was trimmed by 6 bases and J by 3 bases, leaving 12 bases between them. CDR3 size: 14 residues. The CDR3 nucleotides are TGTGCCATCAGCACCGGGGACAATGGAAACACCATATATTTT. Its translation: CAISTGDNGNTIYF.

This clone showed up just once. V is TRBV9 and J is TRBJ1-1; possible D gene TRBD1, 6 bases. V was clipped by 0 bases and J by 3 bases, with 9 bases between them. This CDR3 comprises 14 residues. CDR1 SGDLS and CDR2 YYNGEE come from the germline V gene. The CDR3 region has the DNA TGTGCCAGCAGCGTAGGGACAGAGTACACTGAAGCTTTCTTT. The encoded protein is CASSVGTEYTEAFF.

The chain joins TRBV30 to TRBJ1-2; no firm D call. The CDR3 is made up of 15 amino acids. CDR1 and CDR2 (germline): GTSNPN, SVGIG (reference sequence). V lost 3 bases, J lost 0 bases, and 14 bases lay in between. CDR3 in amino acids: CAWRSDGLANYGYTF. The CDR3 region has the DNA TGTGCCTGGAGATCTGACGGACTAGCTAACTATGGCTACACCTTC. Based on the CDR3 plus reference TRBV30 and TRBJ1-2, the full variable domain is SQTIHQWPATLVQPVGSPLSLECTVEGTSNPNLYWYRQAAGRGLQLLFYSVGIGQISSEVPQNLSASRPQDRQFILSSKKLLLSDSGFYLCAWRSDGLANYGYTFGSGTRLTVV.

This CDR3 reads CASSGRLEGQFF. The DNA for the CDR3 is TGTGCCAGCAGCGGCCGACTAGAGGGGCAATTCTTC. The chain joins TRBV7-2 to TRBJ2-1; a possible D gene is TRBD2 (6 bases). The ends were cut back, 5 bases at V and 16 bases at J, with 18 bases in the middle. CDR1 and CDR2 from the germline V gene are SGHTA and FQGNSA. There are 12 residues in the CDR3.

The CDR3 reads CASRKDPSTDTQYF. The CDR3 region has the DNA TGTGCCAGCAGGAAGGATCCTAGCACAGATACGCAGTATTTT. The chain joins TRBV6-4 to TRBJ2-3, with no clear D. The CDR3 contains 14 residues. Trimming stripped 6 bases from V and 0 bases from J, with 10 bases between. Per the germline V gene, CDR1 is MRHNA and CDR2 is SNTAGT.

The chain employs TRBV15 and TRBJ2-5, with 7 bases aligning to TRBD1. There are 16 residues in the CDR3. The V segment lost 3 bases and the J segment 5 bases; nucleotides outside the gene matches: 12. Germline V gives CDR1 LNHNV, CDR2 YYDKDF (reference sequence). CDR3 in DNA: TGTGCCACCAGCAGCAGAACGGGACAGTCCGGGGAGACCCAGTACTTC. It translates to CATSSRTGQSGETQYF.

With regard to this clone: Mismatch with germline at one junction end may stem from a read error. The V call is TRBV7-9, the J call TRBJ2-7; D unresolved. The CDR3 loop spans 9 amino acids. CDR1 is SEHNR and CDR2 is FQNEAQ in the germline V gene (reference sequence). CDR3 DNA sequence: TGTGCCAGCAGCCCACTGTCCGCATTC. As protein: CASSPLSAF.

The V call is TRBV10-2, the J call TRBJ1-2; 11 positions match TRBD1. The CDR3 contains 16 residues. V lost 0 bases to trimming and J lost 4 bases; unmatched junction nucleotides: 4. Germline CDR1 and CDR2: WSHSY and SAAADI. The CDR3 DNA is TGCGCCAGCAGTGAGTCGGACAGGGGGCTAGGCTATGGCTACACCTTC. This codes for CASSESDRGLGYGYTF.

V and J are TRBV7-9 and TRBJ1-4; TRBD1 agrees at 7 bases. CDR3 length: 15 amino acids. Trimming took 4 bases from V and 8 from J; bases not matched to a gene: 10. In germline, CDR1 is SEHNR, CDR2 FQNEAQ (reference sequence). The CDR3 reads CASSSTTGAREKLFF. Here the CDR3 DNA reads TGTGCCAGCAGCTCGACTACAGGGGCACGGGAAAAACTGTTTTTT. The entire variable domain, with the rest obtained from reference TRBV7-9 and TRBJ1-4, is as follows: DTGVSQNPRHKITKRGQNVTFRCDPISEHNRLYWYRQTLGQGPEFLTYFQNEAQLEKSRLLSDRFSAERPKGSFSTLEIQRTEQGDSAMYLCASSSTTGAREKLFFGSGTQLSVL.

J is TRBJ2-7 and V is TRBV7-9; TRBD1 matches 9 bases. Germline values: CDR1 SEHNR, CDR2 FQNEAQ (reference sequence). V lost 0 bases to trimming and J lost 3 bases; unmatched junction nucleotides: 6. The CDR3 runs to 16 residues. The CDR3 DNA follows: TGTGCCAGCAGCTTAGCGTGGGACAGGGAATACTACGAGCAGTACTTC. This sequence encodes CASSLAWDREYYEQYF.

V gene TRBV7-2 combines with J gene TRBJ2-3, with 8 bases that match TRBD2. Per germline, CDR1 SGHTA and CDR2 FQGNSA. The CDR3 is 15 amino acids. The ends lost 5 bases at V and 4 bases at J; junction bases unmatched: 8. The CDR3 sequence: CASSHTGGPPDTQYF. The DNA of the CDR3 is TGTGCCAGCAGCCATACGGGGGGGCCGCCAGATACGCAGTATTTT.

This clone is a singleton in its sample. Its ends do not fully match the called genes, so a read error is possible. The rearrangement uses TRBV4-3 and TRBJ1-2, with a tentative D call TRBD1 (6 bases). Germline V gene data show CDR1 as LGHNA and CDR2 as YSLEER. The CDR3 extends over 12 amino acids. Written as DNA, the CDR3 is TGCGCCAGCAGCCAAGAGTCCGGGGGCGAAGCCTTC. Translated: CASSQESGGEAF.

The V gene is TRBV5-8, the J gene TRBJ2-3, with 9 nucleotides matching TRBD1. This CDR3 contains 15 residues. Germline lookup yields CDR1 SGHTS and CDR2 YDEGEE. The junction had 5 bases not matched to a gene; V was cut back by 4 bases and J by 2 bases. The CDR3 bases are TGTGCCAGCAGCGCGGGACAGGGCAACACAGATACGCAGTATTTT. It codes for CASSAGQGNTDTQYF.

V and J are TRBV13 and TRBJ2-1, with 8 bases that match TRBD1. This CDR3 has 15 amino acids. V was clipped by 2 bases and J by 4 bases; unmatched bases: 4. The germline V gene encodes CDR1 PRHDT and CDR2 FYEKMQ (reference sequence). The DNA of the CDR3 is TGTGCCAGCAGCTTACAGGGGGCAGGGTACAATGAGCAGTTCTTC. It translates to CASSLQGAGYNEQFF.

The CDR3 sequence is CASNQQPLRDFDGYTF. The CDR3, as DNA: TGTGCCAGCAACCAACAACCTTTAAGGGATTTTGACGGCTACACCTTC. V gene TRBV19 combines with J gene TRBJ1-2, with D hard to call. The germline V gene encodes CDR1 LNHDA and CDR2 SQIVND (reference sequence). This CDR3 region has 16 residues. V was shortened by 9 bases and J by 8 bases, with 28 bases between the two germline ends.

The chain joins TRBV7-9 to TRBJ2-7, with D unclear. Trimming removed 4 bases at V and 6 bases at J, with 19 bases between. Germline-derived CDR1 and CDR2 are SEHNR and FQNEAQ (reference sequence). The CDR3 loop spans 15 amino acids. CDR3 sequence reads: CASSSFIFSLSEQYF. Here the CDR3 DNA reads TGTGCCAGCAGCTCCTTCATTTTCTCTCTCTCCGAGCAGTACTTC.

This clone was picked up one time. This rearrangement joins TRBV7-2 to TRBJ2-7, with a possible D match to TRBD1 (6 bases). The CDR3 has 15 amino acids. The V gene lost 0 bases and the J gene lost 2 bases, with 11 bases spanning the gap. Germline CDR1 is SGHTA and CDR2 is FQGNSA. The CDR3 coding sequence is TGTGCCAGCAGCTTAGCCAGGGGCAATACCTACGAGCAGTACTTC. Its protein is CASSLARGNTYEQYF.

This chain links TRBV5-1 with TRBJ1-6; D gene ambiguous. CDR3 length: 15 residues. CDR1 SGHRS and CDR2 YFSETQ come from the germline V gene. Trimming shortened V by 0 bases and J by 9 bases, and 13 bases separated the two germline ends. The CDR3 sequence is CASSLDGQEGSPLHF. The CDR3 DNA is TGCGCCAGCAGCTTGGACGGCCAAGAAGGTTCACCCCTCCACTTT.

The chain combines TRBV6-5 with TRBJ1-5; D gene uncertain. Germline V lookup: CDR1 MNHEY, CDR2 SVGAGI. V was pared by 8 bases and J by 0 bases, with 8 bases between. The CDR3 runs to 13 residues. This chain's CDR3 is CASRLYSNQPQHF. The CDR3 region has the DNA TGTGCCAGCCGCCTGTATAGCAATCAGCCCCAGCATTTT.

The rearrangement uses TRBV18 and TRBJ1-1; TRBD1 might be the D (5 bases). CDR1 and CDR2 from the germline V gene are KGHSH and LQKENI. CDR3 size: 17 residues. V was clipped by 0 bases and J by 5 bases, with 19 bases between them. The CDR3 reads CASSPPNGGKGTTEAFF. CDR3 DNA sequence: TGTGCCAGCTCACCACCGAACGGGGGGAAGGGTACTACTGAAGCTTTCTTT.

This chain uses TRBV19 with TRBJ1-2, with 8 bases fitting TRBD1. Germline CDR1 LNHDA, CDR2 SQIVND (reference sequence). The V gene end was trimmed by 1 base and the J gene end by 10 bases; junction bases not matched to a gene: 11. This CDR3 has 15 amino acids. CDR3 bases: TGTGCCAGTAGTATAGTTGGCACAGGGGGTGTTTACTACACCTTC. This codes for CASSIVGTGGVYYTF.

The V and J genes are TRBV9 and TRBJ2-7, with 7 bases that match TRBD2. V was clipped by 1 base and J by 5 bases; unmatched bases: 6. CDR1 is SGDLS and CDR2 is YYNGEE in the germline V gene. The CDR3 contains 14 residues. CDR3 sequence reads: CASSVQLASDEQYF. The CDR3 bases are TGTGCCAGCAGCGTACAACTAGCGAGCGACGAGCAGTACTTC.

The gene calls are TRBV5-1 and TRBJ2-1; 8 bases line up with TRBD1. CDR1 and CDR2 (germline): SGHRS, YFSETQ. The CDR3 runs to 15 residues. V gave up 3 bases and J gave up 6 bases; unmatched junction bases: 8. The CDR3 sequence: CASSSRTGFRNEQFF. CDR3 in DNA: TGCGCCAGCAGCTCCCGGACAGGGTTTCGCAATGAGCAGTTCTTC. Drawing the rest from reference TRBV5-1 and TRBJ2-1, the complete variable domain is KAGVTQTPRYLIKTRGQQVTLSCSPISGHRSVSWYQQTPGQGLQFLFEYFSETQRNKGNFPGRFSGRQFSNSRSEMNVSTLELGDSALYLCASSSRTGFRNEQFFGPGTRLTVL.

CDR3 in DNA: TGCGCCAGCAGCTCCGATCAGGACAGGTACGAAGAGACCCAGTACTTC. Translating gives CASSSDQDRYEETQYF. The J gene is TRBJ2-5, the V gene TRBV4-1; 7 bases are shared with TRBD1. Looked up from germline, CDR1 is MGHRA and CDR2 is YSYEKL. This CDR3 contains 16 residues. Losses at the gene ends were 5 bases for V and 3 bases for J; bases not matched to a gene: 12.